This entry describes one T cell receptor beta chain. This specimen comes from a study of blood T cell repertoires in COVID-19. Study details: The origin of the acute and convalescent COVID-19 samples was the United States, Italy and Spain.

Clinical history reported by participants formed the basis on which cohorts were assigned. For recovered donors of Cohort 3, there were two negative PCRs, clearance, or symptom resolution. Authors' analysis steps: It was from reference gene primer amplification that nucleated cell counts were estimated. Sequencing used immunoSEQ multiplex PCR; TCRdb keeps in-frame clones, though not all of them. The V and J calls and clone size were taken over from that table, and D and trimming were inferred from the DNA. The table records fewer than 350,000 clones, 85% of them present only once. This TCR derives from a woman aged 45-65 years who had recovered from COVID-19. Sequences were obtained from PBMCs or T cells enriched from blood (not recorded which).

CDR3 region: CASSEAAGGFSETQYF. The CDR3 coding sequence is TGTGCCAGCAGTGAAGCAGCGGGAGGTTTTTCAGAGACCCAGTACTTC. The rearrangement joins TRBV6-1 to TRBJ2-5; TRBD2 aligns across 9 bases. V dropped 0 bases and J dropped 4; count of bases not matched to a gene: 6. Germline V gene data show CDR1 as MNHNS and CDR2 as SASEGT. The CDR3 length is 16 residues.